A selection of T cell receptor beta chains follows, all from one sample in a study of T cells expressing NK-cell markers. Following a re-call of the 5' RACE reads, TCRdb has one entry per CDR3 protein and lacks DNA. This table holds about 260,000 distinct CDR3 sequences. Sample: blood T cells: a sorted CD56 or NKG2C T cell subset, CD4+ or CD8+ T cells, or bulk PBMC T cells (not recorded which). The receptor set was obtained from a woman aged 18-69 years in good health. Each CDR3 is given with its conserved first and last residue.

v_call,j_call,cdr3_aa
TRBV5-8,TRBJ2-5,CASSWRSLAGGQETQYF
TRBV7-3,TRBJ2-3,CASSFSGGVTDTQYF
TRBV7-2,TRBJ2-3,CASSFNMRGSTDTQYF
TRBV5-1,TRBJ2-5,CASSPRGRVSETQYF
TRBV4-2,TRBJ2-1,CASSHVSILAAGGNEQFF
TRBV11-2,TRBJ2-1,CASSLDRVGNNEQFF
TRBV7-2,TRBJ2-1,CASRRNQGMYNEQFF
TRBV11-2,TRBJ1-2,CASSQVVGATGNYTF
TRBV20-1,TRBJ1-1,CSAGGPGGGTNTEAFF
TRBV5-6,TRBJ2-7,CASSLFAGGPQF
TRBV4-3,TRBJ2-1,CASSRDRGGLGEQFF
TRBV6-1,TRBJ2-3,CASRDIAVGTDTQYF
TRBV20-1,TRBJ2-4,CSARPSRGVAKNIQYF
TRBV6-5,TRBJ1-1,CASVRNTEAFF
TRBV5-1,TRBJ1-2,CASADRGNTINYGYTF
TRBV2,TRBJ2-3,CASSRGFSSTDTQYF
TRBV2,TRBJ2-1,CASSVGLPNEQFF
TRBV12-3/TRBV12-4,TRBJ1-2,CASSLGTIGYTF
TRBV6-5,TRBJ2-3,CASSYVAGARADTQYF
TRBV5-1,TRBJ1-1,CASSAVGTEAFF
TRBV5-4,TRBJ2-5,CASRPLSGQETQYF
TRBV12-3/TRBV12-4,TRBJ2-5,CASSFRSSGKETQYF
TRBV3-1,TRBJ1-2,CASSLEDSRYGYTF
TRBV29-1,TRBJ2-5,CSVDLSQETQYF
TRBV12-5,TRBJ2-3,CASAPGAGGGSDTQYF
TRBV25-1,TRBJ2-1,CASSESRTGKRDEQFF
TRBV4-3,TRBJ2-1,CASSQFNEQFF
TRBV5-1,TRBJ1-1,CASRRTGTNTEAFF
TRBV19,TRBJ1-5,CASSNLGGQGYQPQHF
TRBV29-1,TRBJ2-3,CSVGLAGVGDTQYF
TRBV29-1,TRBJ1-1,CSVTLDRGRAEAFF
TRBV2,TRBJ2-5,CASSGRAGGNKETQYF
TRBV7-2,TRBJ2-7,CASSLPNSYEQYF
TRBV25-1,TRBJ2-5,CASSVVPGGGETQYF
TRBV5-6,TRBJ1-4,CASSLGTGDEKLFF
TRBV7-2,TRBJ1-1,CASSFTPRGTNTEAFF
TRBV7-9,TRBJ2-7,CASSLRMGVRGEQYF
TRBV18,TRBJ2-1,CASSPPPSGGVHNEQFF
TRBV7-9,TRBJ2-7,CASTRDVGNEQYF
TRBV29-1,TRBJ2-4,CSVETPQGALANIQYF
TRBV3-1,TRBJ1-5,CASSADRDQPQHF
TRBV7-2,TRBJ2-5,CASSLEGGLFKETQYF